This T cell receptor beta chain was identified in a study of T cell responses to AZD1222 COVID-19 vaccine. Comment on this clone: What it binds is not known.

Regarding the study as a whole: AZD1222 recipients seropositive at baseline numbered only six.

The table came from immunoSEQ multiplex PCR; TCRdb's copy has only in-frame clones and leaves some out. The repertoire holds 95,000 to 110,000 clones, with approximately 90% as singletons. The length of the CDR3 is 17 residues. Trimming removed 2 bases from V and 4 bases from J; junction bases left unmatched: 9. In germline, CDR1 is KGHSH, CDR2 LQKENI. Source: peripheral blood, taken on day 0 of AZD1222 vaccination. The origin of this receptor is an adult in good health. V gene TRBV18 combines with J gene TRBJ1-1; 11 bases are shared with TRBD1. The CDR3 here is CASSPSGQGAGITEAFF. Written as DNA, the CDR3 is TGTGCCAGCTCACCATCTGGACAGGGGGCAGGAATCACTGAAGCTTTCTTT.